The 8 T cell receptor beta chains in this list originate from one sample, sequenced in a study of regulatory T cells in long-lasting Graves disease. Time point specified: persistent/refractory GD, antithyroid drugs over 5 years with positive TRAb. PBMC-derived RNA was used for the TCR library. Researchers made TCR beta libraries by using iRepertoire HTBI primers and running Arm-PCR on CDR3 regions. TCRdb used MiXCR to reprocess the multiplex PCR reads, holding one entry per CDR3 protein. The sample contains 300,000 to 400,000 distinct CDR3 sequences, 20% of which appear only once. This specimen was peripheral blood mononuclear cells (PBMCs), taken when the disease was refractory, from a patient treated with antithyroid drugs. The receptors stem from a female donor with Graves disease.

This clonotype was picked up many times. The V and J genes are TRBV7-2 and TRBJ2-7; no clear D. The CDR3 length is 13 residues. Germline loops: CDR1 SGHTA, CDR2 FQGNSA. Trimming left V 2 bases short and J 6 bases short, with 11 bases between. CDR3 in DNA: TGTGCCAGCAGCTTACCCGTAGCCCCCGAGCAGTACTTC. It codes for CASSLPVAPEQYF.

In this sample, this clonotype turned up many times. The V and J genes are TRBV5-5 and TRBJ1-4; perhaps TRBD1 as D (6 bases). V shed 2 bases and J shed 5 bases, with 7 bases lying between them. Per the germline V gene, CDR1 is SGHKS and CDR2 is YYEKEE (reference sequence). There are 13 residues in the CDR3. CDR3 nucleotides: TGTGCCAGCAGCTTTGGGGGCAATGAAAAACTGTTTTTT. Its translation is CASSFGGNEKLFF.

In this sample, this clonotype turned up many times. The V call is TRBV5-1, the J call TRBJ1-4; possibly TRBD1 for D (5 bases). The CDR3 has 18 amino acids. Looked up from germline, CDR1 is SGHRS and CDR2 is YFSETQ. With 1 base removed from V and 3 bases from J, the gap between germline ends came to 19 bases. This CDR3 reads CASSLWGSPGLSNEKLFF. In nucleotides, the CDR3 is TGCGCCAGCAGCTTGTGGGGGAGTCCGGGACTGTCTAATGAAAAACTGTTTTTT. The variable domain in full, completed from reference TRBV5-1 and TRBJ1-4, reads KAGVTQTPRYLIKTRGQQVTLSCSPISGHRSVSWYQQTPGQGLQFLFEYFSETQRNKGNFPGRFSGRQFSNSRSEMNVSTLELGDSALYLCASSLWGSPGLSNEKLFFGSGTQLSVL.

This clonotype has ten or more counts. The CDR3 nucleotides are TGTGCCAGCAGCTTAGATATGGACAGCACCTACGAGCAGTACTTC. Translated, it gives CASSLDMDSTYEQYF. The chain recombines TRBV11-2 with TRBJ2-7; D is possibly TRBD1 (6 bases). Germline-derived CDR1 and CDR2 are SGHAT and FQNNGV. The ends were cut back, 0 bases at V and 2 bases at J, with 11 bases in the middle. This CDR3 contains 15 residues.

J is TRBJ2-3 and V is TRBV28; D may correspond to TRBD1 or TRBD2 (6 bases each). V was pared by 11 bases and J by 0 bases, with 18 bases between. CDR1 is MDHEN and CDR2 is SYDVKM in the germline V gene. This CDR3 region has 15 residues. The chain's CDR3 is CAAGLGGTSTDTQYF. The CDR3 region has the DNA TGTGCCGCAGGACTCGGGGGCACTAGCACAGATACGCAGTATTTT.

A remark on this clonotype: With a much larger clone just one base away, this may be a read error. The rearrangement links TRBV6-5 to TRBJ2-5, with D tentatively TRBD1 or TRBD2 (6 bases each). CDR3 length: 13 amino acids. The germline gives CDR1 MNHEY, CDR2 SVGAGI. CDR3 bases: TGTGCCAGCAGTTATCTGAGGGGGGAGACCCGGTACTTC. Protein product: CASSYLRGETRYF.

The chain links TRBV2 to TRBJ2-1; 9 nucleotides agree with TRBD1. J lost 2 bases, V lost 5 bases, and 4 bases had no gene match. The CDR3 consists of 15 residues. Germline V gene data show CDR1 as SNHLY and CDR2 as FYNNEI. The CDR3 DNA sequence: TGTGCCAGCAGTCGACAGGGGGGCCCCTACAATGAGCAGTTCTTC. This codes for CASSRQGGPYNEQFF.

This clonotype occurred a few times. The chain recombines TRBV29-1 with TRBJ1-2, with TRBD1 identical over 7 bases. The CDR3 runs 13 residues. The junction had 6 bases not matched to a gene; V was cut back by 6 bases and J by 2 bases. Germline V gives CDR1 SQVTM, CDR2 ANQGSEA. The CDR3 region has the DNA TGCAGCGTGTCAGGGGGGAAGAACTATGGCTACACCTTC. Protein: CSVSGGKNYGYTF.